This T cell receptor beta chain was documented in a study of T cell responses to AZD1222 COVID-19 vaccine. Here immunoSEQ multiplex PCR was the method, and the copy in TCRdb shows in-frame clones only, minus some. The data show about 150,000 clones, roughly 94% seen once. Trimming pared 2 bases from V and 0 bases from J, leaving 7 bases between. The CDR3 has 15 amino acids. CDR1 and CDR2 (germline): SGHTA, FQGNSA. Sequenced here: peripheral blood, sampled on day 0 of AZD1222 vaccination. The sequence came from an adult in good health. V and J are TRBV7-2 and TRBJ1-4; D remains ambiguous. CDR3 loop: CASSLLGSTNEKLFF. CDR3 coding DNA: TGTGCCAGCAGCTTATTGGGGTCAACTAATGAAAAACTGTTTTTT. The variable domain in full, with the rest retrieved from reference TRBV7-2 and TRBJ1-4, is GAGVSQSPSNKVTEKGKDVELRCDPISGHTALYWYRQSLGQGLEFLIYFQGNSAPDKSGLPSDRFSAERTGGSVSTLTIQRTQQEDSAVYLCASSLLGSTNEKLFFGSGTQLSVL.